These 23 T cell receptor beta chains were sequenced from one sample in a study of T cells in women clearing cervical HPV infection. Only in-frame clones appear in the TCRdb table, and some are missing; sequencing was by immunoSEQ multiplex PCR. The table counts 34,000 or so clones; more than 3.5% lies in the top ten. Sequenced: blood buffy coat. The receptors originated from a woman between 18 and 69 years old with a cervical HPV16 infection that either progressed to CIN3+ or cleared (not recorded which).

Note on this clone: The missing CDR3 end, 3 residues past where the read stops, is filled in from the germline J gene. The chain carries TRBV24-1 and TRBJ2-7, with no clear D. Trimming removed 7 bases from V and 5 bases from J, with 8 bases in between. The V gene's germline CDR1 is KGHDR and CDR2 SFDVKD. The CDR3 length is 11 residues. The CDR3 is CATSEGHEQYF. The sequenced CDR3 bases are TGTGCCACCAGCGAAGGCCACGAG.

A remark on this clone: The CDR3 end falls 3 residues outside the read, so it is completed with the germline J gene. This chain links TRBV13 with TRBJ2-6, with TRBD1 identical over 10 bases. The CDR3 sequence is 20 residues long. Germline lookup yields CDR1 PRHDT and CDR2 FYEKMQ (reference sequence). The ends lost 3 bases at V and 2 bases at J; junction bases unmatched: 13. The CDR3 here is CASSFPLTGGSRAGANVLTF. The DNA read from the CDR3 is TGTGCCAGCAGCTTCCCTCTGACAGGGGGCTCCAGGGCTGGGGCCAACGTC.

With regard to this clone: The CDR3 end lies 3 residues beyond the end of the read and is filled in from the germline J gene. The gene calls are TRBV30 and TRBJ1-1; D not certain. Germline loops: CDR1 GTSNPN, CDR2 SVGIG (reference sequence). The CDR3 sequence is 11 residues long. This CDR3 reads CAHHPWFRAFF. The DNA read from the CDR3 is TGTGCCCACCACCCCTGGTTTAGA. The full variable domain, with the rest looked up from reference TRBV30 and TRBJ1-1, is SQTIHQWPATLVQPVGSPLSLECTVEGTSNPNLYWYRQAAGRGLQLLFYSVGIGQISSEVPQNLSASRPQDRQFILSSKKLLLSDSGFYLCAHHPWFRAFFGQGTRLTVV.

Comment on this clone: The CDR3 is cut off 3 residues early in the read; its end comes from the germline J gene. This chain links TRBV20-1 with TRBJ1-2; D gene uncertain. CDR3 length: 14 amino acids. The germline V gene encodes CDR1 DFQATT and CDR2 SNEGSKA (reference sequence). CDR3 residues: CSARDPGKSRGYTF. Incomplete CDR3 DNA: TGCAGTGCTAGAGATCCGGGGAAATCCCGCGGC.

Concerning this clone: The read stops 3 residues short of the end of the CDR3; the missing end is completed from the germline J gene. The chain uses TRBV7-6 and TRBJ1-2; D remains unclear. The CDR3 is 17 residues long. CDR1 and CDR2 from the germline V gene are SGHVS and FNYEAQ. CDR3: CASSLGRLKGPYNDYTF. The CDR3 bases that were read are TGTGCCAGCAGCTTAGGGAGATTGAAGGGTCCCTACAATGAC.

The CDR3 here is CAWTRTGGNYGYTF. CDR3 DNA (partial): TGTGCCTGGACCCGGACAGGGGGTAACTATGGC. The chain carries TRBV30 and TRBJ1-2; TRBD1 aligns across 10 bases. From the germline J gene comes the end of the CDR3, since the read stops 3 residues before it. The trim removed 4 bases at V and 1 base at J, leaving 3 bases unmatched. Germline V gene lookup returns CDR1 GTSNPN and CDR2 SVGIG (reference sequence). CDR3 length: 14 residues.

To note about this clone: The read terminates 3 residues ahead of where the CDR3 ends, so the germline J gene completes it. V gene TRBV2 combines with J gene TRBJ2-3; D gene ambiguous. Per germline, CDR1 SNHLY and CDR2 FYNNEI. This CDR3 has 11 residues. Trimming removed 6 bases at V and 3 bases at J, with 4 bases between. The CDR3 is CASSNTDTQYF. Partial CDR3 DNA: TGTGCCAGCAGCAATACAGATACG.

The CDR3 sequence is CAETSGSFHDYTF. CDR3 bases read: TGTGCCGAGACTAGCGGGAGTTTCCATGAC. The V and J genes are TRBV30 and TRBJ1-2, with no clear D. The read falls 3 residues short of the CDR3 end, and the missing part is taken from the germline J gene. The CDR3 extends over 13 amino acids. Germline CDR1 and CDR2: GTSNPN and SVGIG (reference sequence).

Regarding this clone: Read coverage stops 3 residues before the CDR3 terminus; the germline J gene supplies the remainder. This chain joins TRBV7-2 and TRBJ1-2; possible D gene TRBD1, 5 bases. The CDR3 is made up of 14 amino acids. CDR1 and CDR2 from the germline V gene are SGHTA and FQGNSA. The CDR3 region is CASSSIAGYYDYTF. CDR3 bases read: TGTGCCAGCAGCTCCATAGCAGGGTACTACGAC.

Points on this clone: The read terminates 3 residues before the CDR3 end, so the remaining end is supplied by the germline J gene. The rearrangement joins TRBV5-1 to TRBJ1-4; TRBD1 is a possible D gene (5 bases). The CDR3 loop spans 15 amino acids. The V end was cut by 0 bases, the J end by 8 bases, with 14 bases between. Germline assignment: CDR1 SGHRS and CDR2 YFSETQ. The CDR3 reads CASSLGRGREEKLFF. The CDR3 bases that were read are TGCGCCAGCAGCTTGGGAAGGGGAAGGGAGGAAAAA.

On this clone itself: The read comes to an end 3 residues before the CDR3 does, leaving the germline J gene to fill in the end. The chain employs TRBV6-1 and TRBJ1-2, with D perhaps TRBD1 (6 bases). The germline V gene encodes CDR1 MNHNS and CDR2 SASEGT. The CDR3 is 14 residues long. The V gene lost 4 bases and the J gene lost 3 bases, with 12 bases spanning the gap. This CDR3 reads CASSALTGYYGYTF. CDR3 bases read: TGTGCCAGCAGTGCCCTAACAGGGTACTATGGC.

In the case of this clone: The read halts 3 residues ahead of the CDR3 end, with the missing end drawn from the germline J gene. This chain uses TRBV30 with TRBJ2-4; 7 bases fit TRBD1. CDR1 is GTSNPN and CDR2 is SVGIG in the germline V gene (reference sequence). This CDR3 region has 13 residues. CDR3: CAWSYRGYQPQYF. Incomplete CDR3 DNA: TGTGCCTGGAGTTACAGGGGATATCAGCCT.

CDR3 DNA (partial): TGCAGTGCTAGCCCGGTGGGGCGGAGCTCCTACAATGAG. Its translation: CSASPVGRSSYNE. The entire CDR3 is CSASPVGRSSYNEQFF. This chain joins TRBV20-1 and TRBJ2-1, with D perhaps matching TRBD1 (5 bases). The CDR3 is cut off 3 residues early in the read; its end comes from the germline J gene. Trimming shortened V by 3 bases and J by 0 bases, and 15 bases separated the two germline ends. The germline CDR1 and CDR2 sequences are DFQATT and SNEGSKA (reference sequence). CDR3 length equals 16 residues.

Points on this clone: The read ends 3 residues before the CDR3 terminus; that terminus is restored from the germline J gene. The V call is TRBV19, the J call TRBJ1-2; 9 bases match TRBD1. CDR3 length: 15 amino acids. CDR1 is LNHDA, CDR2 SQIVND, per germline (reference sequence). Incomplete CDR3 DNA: TGTGCCAGTAGTACCGACAGGGGGTCCTACAATGAC. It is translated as CASSTDRGSYND. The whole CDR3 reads CASSTDRGSYNDYTF.

The part of the CDR3 DNA that was read is TGTGCCAGCAGTTACGGGACAGTCTACGAC. Translating it yields CASSYGTVYD. The CDR3 in its entirety is CASSYGTVYDYTF. This chain uses TRBV6-2 or TRBV6-3 with TRBJ1-2; TRBD1 aligns across 7 bases. The CDR3 end falls 3 residues outside the read, so it is completed with the germline J gene. Germline CDR1 and CDR2: MNHEY and SVGEGT. The CDR3 sequence is 13 residues long.

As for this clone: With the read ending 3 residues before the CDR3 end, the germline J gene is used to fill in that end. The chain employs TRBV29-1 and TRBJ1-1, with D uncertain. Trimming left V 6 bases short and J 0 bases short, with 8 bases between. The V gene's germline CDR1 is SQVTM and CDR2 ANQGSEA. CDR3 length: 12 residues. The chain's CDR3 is CSVIGMNTEAFF. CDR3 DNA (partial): TGCAGCGTGATCGGTATGAACACTGAA.

Incomplete CDR3 DNA: TGCAGTGCTGCCAGAGACAGGGAGCCCTACGAG. Translating gives CSAARDREPYE. The CDR3 as a whole reads CSAARDREPYEQYF. The chain has TRBV20-1 and TRBJ2-7, with 7 bases lining up with TRBD1. The CDR3 extends 3 residues past the end of the read, so its final part is completed from the germline J gene. The germline V gene has CDR1 DFQATT and CDR2 SNEGSKA (reference sequence). V was pared by 5 bases and J by 2 bases, with 9 bases of the junction left unmatched. The CDR3 loop spans 14 amino acids.

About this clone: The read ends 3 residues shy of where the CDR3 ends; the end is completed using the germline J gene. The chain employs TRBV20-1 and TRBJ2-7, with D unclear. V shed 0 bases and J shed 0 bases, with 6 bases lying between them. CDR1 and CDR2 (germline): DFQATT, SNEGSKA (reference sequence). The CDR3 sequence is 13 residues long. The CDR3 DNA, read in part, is TGCAGTGCTAGAGACTATAGCTCCTACGAG. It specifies CSARDYSSYE. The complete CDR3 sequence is CSARDYSSYEQYF.

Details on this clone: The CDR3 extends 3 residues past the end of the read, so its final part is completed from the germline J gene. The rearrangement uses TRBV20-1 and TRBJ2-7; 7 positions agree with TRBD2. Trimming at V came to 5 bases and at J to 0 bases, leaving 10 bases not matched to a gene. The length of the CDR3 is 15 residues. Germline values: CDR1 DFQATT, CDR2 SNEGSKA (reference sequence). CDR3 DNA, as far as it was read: TGCAGTGCTGGGCGAAGCGGGGTAAGCTCCTACGAG. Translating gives CSAGRSGVSSYE. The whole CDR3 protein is CSAGRSGVSSYEQYF.

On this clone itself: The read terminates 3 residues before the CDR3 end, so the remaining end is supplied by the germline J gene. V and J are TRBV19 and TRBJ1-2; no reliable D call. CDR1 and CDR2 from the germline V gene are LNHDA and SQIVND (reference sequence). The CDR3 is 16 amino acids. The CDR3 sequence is CASQHVSGPSTDTYTF. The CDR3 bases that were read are TGTGCCAGTCAACATGTTAGCGGGCCGAGCACAGATACC. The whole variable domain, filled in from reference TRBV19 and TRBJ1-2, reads DGGITQSPKYLFRKEGQNVTLSCEQNLNHDAMYWYRQDPGQGLRLIYYSQIVNDFQKGDIAEGYSVSREKKESFPLTVTSAQKNPTAFYLCASQHVSGPSTDTYTFGSGTRLTVV.

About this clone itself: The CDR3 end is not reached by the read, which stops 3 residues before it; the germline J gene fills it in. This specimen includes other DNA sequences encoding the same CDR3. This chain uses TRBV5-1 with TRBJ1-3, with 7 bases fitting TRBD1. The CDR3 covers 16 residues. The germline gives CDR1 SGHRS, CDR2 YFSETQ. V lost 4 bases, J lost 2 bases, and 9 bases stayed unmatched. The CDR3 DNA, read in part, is TGCGCCAGCAGCCTGACAGGGTTGGTAGCTGGAAACACC. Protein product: CASSLTGLVAGNT. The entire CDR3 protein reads CASSLTGLVAGNTIYF. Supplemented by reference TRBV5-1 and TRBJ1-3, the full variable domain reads KAGVTQTPRYLIKTRGQQVTLSCSPISGHRSVSWYQQTPGQGLQFLFEYFSETQRNKGNFPGRFSGRQFSNSRSEMNVSTLELGDSALYLCASSLTGLVAGNTIYFGEGSWLTVV.

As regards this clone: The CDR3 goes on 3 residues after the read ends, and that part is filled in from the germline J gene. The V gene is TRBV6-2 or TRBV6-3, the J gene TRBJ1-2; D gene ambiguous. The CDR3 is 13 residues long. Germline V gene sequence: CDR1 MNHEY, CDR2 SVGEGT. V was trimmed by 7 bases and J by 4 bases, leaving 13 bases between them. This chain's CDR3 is CASTATDIYGYTF. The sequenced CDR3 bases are TGTGCCAGCACTGCAACCGACATCTATGGC.

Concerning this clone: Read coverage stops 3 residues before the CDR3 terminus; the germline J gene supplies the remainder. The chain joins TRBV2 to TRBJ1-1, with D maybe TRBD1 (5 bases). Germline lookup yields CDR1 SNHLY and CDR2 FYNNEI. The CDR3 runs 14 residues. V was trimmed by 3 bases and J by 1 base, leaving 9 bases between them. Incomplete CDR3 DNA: TGTGCCAGCAGTGAGCTGACAGCGAACACTGAA. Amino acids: CASSELTANTE. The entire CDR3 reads CASSELTANTEAFF.